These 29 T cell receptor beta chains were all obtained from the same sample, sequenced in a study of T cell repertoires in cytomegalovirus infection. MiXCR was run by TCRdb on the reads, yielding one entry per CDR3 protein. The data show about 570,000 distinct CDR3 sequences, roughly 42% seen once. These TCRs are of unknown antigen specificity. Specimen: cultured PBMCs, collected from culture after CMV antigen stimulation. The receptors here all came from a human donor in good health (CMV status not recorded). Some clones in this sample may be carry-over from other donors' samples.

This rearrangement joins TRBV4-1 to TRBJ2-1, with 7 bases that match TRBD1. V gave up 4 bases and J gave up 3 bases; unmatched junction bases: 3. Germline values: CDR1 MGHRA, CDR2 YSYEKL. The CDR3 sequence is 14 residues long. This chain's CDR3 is CASSLRTGYNEQFF. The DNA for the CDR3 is TGCGCCAGCAGCCTTCGGACAGGCTACAATGAGCAGTTCTTC.

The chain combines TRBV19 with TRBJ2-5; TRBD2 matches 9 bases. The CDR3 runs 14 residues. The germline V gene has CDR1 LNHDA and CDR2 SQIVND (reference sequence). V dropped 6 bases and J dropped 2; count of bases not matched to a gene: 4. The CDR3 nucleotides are TGTGCCAGTAGCAGCGGGGGGATTCAAGAGACCCAGTACTTC. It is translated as CASSSGGIQETQYF.

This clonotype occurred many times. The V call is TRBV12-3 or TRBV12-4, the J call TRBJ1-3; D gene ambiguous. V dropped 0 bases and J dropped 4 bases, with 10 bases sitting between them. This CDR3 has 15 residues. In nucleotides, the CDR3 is TGTGCCAGCAGTTTAGCCGGGATTCGGGGAAACACCATATATTTT. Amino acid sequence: CASSLAGIRGNTIYF.

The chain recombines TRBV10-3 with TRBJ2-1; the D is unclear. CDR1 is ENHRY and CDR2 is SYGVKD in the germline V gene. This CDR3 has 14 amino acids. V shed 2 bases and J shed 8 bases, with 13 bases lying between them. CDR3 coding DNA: TGTGCCATCAGTGAGCGGGCGCCTGTTGATGAGCAGTTCTTC. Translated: CAISERAPVDEQFF.

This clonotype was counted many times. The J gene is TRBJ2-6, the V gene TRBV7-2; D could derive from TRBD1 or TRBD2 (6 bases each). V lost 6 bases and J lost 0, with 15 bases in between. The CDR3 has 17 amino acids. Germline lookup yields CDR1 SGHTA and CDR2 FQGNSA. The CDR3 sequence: CASSGGPNYSGANVLTF. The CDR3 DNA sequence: TGTGCCAGCAGTGGGGGGCCCAATTACTCTGGGGCCAACGTCCTGACTTTC.

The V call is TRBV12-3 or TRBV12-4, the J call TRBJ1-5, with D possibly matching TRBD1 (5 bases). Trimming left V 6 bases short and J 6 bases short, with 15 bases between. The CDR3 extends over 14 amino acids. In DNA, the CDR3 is TGTGCCAGCAGATCGGGAGGGGTTGGTCAGCCCCAGCATTTT. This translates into CASRSGGVGQPQHF.

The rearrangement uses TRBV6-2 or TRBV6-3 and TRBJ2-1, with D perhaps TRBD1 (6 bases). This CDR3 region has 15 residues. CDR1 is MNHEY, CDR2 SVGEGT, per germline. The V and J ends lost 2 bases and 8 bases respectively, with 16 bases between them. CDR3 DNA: TGTGCCAGCAGTTACCCACAGGGAATTAAGGATGAGCAGTTCTTC. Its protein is CASSYPQGIKDEQFF.

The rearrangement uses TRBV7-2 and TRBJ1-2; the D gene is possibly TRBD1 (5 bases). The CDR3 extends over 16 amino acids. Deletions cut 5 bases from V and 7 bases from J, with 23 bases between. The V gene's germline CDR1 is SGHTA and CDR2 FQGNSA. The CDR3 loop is CASSPGGEERMGGYTF. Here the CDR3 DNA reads TGTGCCAGCAGCCCCGGGGGGGAGGAGCGTATGGGTGGCTACACCTTC.

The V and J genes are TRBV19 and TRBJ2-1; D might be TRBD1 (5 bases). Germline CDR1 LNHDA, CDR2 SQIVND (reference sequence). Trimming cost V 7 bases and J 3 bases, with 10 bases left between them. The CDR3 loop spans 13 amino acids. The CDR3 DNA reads TGTGCCAGTACGAGACAGAACTACAATGAGCAGTTCTTC. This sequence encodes CASTRQNYNEQFF.

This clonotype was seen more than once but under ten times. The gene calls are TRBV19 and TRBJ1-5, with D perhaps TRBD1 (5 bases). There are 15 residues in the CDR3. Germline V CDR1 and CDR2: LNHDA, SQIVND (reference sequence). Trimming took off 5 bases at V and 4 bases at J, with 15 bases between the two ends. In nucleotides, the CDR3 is TGTGCCAGTAGTGTGTCGGGGGATCCGAATCAGCCCCAGCATTTT. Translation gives CASSVSGDPNQPQHF.

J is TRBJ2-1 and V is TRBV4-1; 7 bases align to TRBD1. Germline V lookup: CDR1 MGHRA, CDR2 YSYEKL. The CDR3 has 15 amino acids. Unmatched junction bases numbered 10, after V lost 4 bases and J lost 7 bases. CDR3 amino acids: CASSPMDPRGNEQFF. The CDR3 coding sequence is TGCGCCAGCAGCCCTATGGACCCCAGGGGGAATGAGCAGTTCTTC.

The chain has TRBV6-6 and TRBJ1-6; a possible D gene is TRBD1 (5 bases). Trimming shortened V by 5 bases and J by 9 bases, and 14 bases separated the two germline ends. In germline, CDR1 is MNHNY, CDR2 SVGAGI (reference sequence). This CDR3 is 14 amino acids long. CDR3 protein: CASSPGPSSSPLHF. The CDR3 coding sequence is TGTGCCAGCAGTCCGGGACCCTCGAGTTCACCCCTCCACTTT.

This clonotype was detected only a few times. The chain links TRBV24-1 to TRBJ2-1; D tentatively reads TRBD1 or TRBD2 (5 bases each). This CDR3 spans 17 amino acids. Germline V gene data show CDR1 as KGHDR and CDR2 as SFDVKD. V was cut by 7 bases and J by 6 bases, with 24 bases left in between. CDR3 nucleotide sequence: TGTGCCACCAGCGGGGTTGAGGGTGAGCAGGGTGGCAATGAGCAGTTCTTC. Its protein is CATSGVEGEQGGNEQFF.

CDR3 protein: CSARPARRSVSYEQYF. The CDR3 region has the DNA TGCAGTGCTCGTCCTGCGAGGCGGTCCGTCTCCTACGAGCAGTACTTC. This chain connects TRBV20-1 to TRBJ2-7, with D uncertain. Trimming cost V 5 bases and J 0 bases, with 20 bases left between them. The CDR3 is made up of 16 amino acids. Per germline, CDR1 DFQATT and CDR2 SNEGSKA (reference sequence).

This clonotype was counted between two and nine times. CDR3 protein: CASSLGVTSTDTQYF. The CDR3 DNA is TGTGCCAGCAGCTTAGGAGTTACTAGCACAGATACGCAGTATTTT. This chain uses TRBV7-9 with TRBJ2-3; D not certain. V lost 1 base to trimming and J lost 0 bases, with 8 bases between them. The length of the CDR3 is 15 residues. Per germline, CDR1 SEHNR and CDR2 FQNEAQ (reference sequence).

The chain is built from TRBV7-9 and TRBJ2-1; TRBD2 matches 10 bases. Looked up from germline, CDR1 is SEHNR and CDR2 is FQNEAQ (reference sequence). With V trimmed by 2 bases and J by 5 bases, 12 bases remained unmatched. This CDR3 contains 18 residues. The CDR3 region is CASSLRAGGRAGDNEQFF. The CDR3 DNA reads TGTGCCAGCAGCTTACGAGCGGGGGGGCGTGCGGGGGACAATGAGCAGTTCTTC.

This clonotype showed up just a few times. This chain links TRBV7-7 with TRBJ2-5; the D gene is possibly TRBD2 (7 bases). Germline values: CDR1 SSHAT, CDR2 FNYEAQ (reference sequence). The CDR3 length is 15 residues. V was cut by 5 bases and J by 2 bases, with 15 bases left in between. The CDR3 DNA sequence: TGTGCCAGCAGCCAAGGGGGGGGGGGGCAAGAGACCCAGTACTTC. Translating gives CASSQGGGGQETQYF.

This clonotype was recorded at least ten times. The CDR3 DNA reads TGTGCCAGCAGCTTAGGAGTGGGTCGGGCGAACACTGAAGCTTTCTTT. It is translated as CASSLGVGRANTEAFF. This chain connects TRBV7-2 to TRBJ1-1, with no clear D. From germline, CDR1 is SGHTA and CDR2 FQGNSA. The CDR3 covers 16 residues. The germline V and J ends were trimmed by 1 base and 1 base, with 13 bases remaining between them.

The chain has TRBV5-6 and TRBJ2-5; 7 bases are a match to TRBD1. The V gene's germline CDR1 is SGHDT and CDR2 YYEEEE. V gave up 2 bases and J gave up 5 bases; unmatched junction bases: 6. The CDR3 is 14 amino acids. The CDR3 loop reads CASSFPRDSETQYF. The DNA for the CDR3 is TGTGCCAGCAGCTTCCCCCGGGACAGTGAGACCCAGTACTTC. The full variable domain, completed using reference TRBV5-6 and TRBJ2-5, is DAGVTQSPTHLIKTRGQQVTLRCSPKSGHDTVSWYQQALGQGPQFIFQYYEEEERQRGNFPDRFSGHQFPNYSSELNVNALLLGDSALYLCASSFPRDSETQYFGPGTRLLVL.

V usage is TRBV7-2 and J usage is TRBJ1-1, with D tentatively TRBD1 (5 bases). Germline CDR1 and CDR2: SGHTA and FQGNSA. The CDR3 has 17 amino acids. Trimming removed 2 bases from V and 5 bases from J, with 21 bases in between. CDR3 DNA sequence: TGTGCCAGCAGCTTACTCGCCCAGGTGGGGGTTTGGACTGAAGCTTTCTTT. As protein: CASSLLAQVGVWTEAFF. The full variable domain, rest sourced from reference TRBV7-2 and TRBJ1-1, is GAGVSQSPSNKVTEKGKDVELRCDPISGHTALYWYRQSLGQGLEFLIYFQGNSAPDKSGLPSDRFSAERTGGSVSTLTIQRTQQEDSAVYLCASSLLAQVGVWTEAFFGQGTRLTVV.

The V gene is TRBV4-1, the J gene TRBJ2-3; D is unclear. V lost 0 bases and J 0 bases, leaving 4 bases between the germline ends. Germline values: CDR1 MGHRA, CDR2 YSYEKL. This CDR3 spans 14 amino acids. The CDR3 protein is CASSQDPSTDTQYF. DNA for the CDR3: TGCGCCAGCAGCCAAGATCCCAGCACAGATACGCAGTATTTT.

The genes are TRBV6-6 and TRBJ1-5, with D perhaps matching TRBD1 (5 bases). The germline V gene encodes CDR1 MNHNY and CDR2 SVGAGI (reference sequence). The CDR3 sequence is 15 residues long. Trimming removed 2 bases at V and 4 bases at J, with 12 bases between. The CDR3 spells CASSYATEVNQPQHF. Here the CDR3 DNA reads TGTGCCAGCAGTTACGCGACAGAGGTAAATCAGCCCCAGCATTTT.

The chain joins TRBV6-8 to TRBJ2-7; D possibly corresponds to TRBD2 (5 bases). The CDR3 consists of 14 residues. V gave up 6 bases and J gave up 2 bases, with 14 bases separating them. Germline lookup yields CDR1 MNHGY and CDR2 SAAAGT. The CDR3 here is CASSSDGLAYEQYF. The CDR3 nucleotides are TGTGCCAGCAGCTCCGACGGACTTGCCTACGAGCAGTACTTC.

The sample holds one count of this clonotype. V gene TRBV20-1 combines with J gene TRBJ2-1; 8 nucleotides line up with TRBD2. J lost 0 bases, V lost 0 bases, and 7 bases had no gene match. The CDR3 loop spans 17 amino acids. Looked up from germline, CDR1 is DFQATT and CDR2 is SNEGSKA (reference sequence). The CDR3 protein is CSARDQSGGPSYNEQFF. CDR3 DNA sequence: TGCAGTGCTAGAGATCAGAGCGGGGGCCCCTCCTACAATGAGCAGTTCTTC.

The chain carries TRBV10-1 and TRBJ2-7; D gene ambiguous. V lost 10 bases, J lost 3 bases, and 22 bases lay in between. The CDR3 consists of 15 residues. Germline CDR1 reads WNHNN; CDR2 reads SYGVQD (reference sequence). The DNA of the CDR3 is TGCGCCACAAAGTTGAGAAGATTGGATATCTACGAGCAGTACTTC. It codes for CATKLRRLDIYEQYF.

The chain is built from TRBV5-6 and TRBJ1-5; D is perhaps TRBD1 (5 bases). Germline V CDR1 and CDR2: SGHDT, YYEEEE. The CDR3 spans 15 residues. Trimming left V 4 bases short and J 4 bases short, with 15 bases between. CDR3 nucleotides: TGTGCCAGCAGCAACGCCCCAGGGATTAATCAGCCCCAGCATTTT. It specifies CASSNAPGINQPQHF.

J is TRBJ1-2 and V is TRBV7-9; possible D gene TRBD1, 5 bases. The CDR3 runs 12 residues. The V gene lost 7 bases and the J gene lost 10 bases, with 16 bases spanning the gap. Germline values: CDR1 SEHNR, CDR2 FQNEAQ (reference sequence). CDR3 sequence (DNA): TGTGCCAGCACCCTAGGGGTGGCCGCCTACACCTTC. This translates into CASTLGVAAYTF.

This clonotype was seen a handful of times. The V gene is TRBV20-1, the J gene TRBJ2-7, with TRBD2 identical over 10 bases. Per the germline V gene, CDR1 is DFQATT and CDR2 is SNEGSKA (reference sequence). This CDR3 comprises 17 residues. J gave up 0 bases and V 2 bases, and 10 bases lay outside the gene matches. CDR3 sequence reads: CSARPSGGDALSYEQYF. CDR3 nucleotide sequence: TGCAGTGCTAGACCAAGCGGGGGGGATGCCCTCTCCTACGAGCAGTACTTC.

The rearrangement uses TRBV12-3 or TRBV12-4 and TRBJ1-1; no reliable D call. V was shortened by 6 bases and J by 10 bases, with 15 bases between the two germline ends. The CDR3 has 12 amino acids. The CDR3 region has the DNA TGTGCCAGCAGCAACCCTTCAGGAGGAGCTTTCTTT. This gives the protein CASSNPSGGAFF.